The following is a T cell receptor (beta chain) sequence with its context. What it binds is not known. These data belong to a study of cytomegalovirus exposure and HLA in healthy donors. 60 Vbeta and 13 Jbeta primers were used in PCR. The table came from immunoSEQ multiplex PCR; TCRdb's copy has only in-frame clones and leaves some out. The sample carries some 160,000 clones, around 74% recorded once. Findings of the study overall: When a later analysis compared HLA-associated TCR beta chains with equally common others, the HLA-associated chains turned out to be more clonally expanded and to have lower generation probabilities. Some public TCRs appeared in many individuals, while most sequences were rare. The study flagged some 180 TCR beta chains as cytomegalovirus-associated. Several V segments, TRBV6-2 and TRBV6-3 among them, could not be told apart and were dropped.

Trimming stripped 0 bases from V and 8 bases from J, with 10 bases between. The length of the CDR3 is 13 residues. In germline, CDR1 is KGHSY, CDR2 FQNENV. Sequencing was done on a sample of PBMCs. The clonotype was recovered from a woman in her twenties or thirties in good health and CMV-seronegative. The chain is built from TRBV16 and TRBJ1-2; TRBD1 is a possible D gene (5 bases). CDR3 protein: CASSQSPTVGYTF. In nucleotides, the CDR3 is TGTGCCAGCAGCCAATCCCCGACAGTCGGCTACACCTTC.